This T cell receptor beta chain came from a study of T cell responses to AZD1222 COVID-19 vaccine. This clone was detected once. Its antigen is currently unknown. V lost 3 bases to trimming and J lost 3 bases, with 17 bases between them. The germline V gene has CDR1 KGHSH and CDR2 LQKENI. CDR3 length: 17 amino acids. Study-wide results and caveats: Targeting of unmutated variant regions was reportedly seen in nearly half of spike-specific TCRs.

Data came from immunoSEQ multiplex PCR; TCRdb stores just in-frame clones and leaves some out. The sample has 70,000 to 90,000 clones, roughly 88% seen once. Sample: peripheral blood, taken on day 0 of AZD1222 vaccination. The V gene is TRBV18, the J gene TRBJ2-2, with no clear D. The sequence derives from an adult in good health. CDR3 nucleotide sequence: TGTGCCAGCTCACCGATAATTGTAGGCGGCGACACCGGGGAGCTGTTTTTT. Translated, it gives CASSPIIVGGDTGELFF.